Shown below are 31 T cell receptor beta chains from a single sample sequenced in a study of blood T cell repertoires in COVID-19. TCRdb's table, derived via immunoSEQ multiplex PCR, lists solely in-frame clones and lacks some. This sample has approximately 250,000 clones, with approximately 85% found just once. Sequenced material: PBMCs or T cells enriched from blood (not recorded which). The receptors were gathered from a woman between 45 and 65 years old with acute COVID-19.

The CDR3 bases are TGTGCCAGCAGTTCCCCCCCCGACGAGCAGTACTTC. Protein sequence: CASSSPPDEQYF. V and J are TRBV12-3 or TRBV12-4 and TRBJ2-7; D not certain. V shed 4 bases and J shed 5 bases, with 9 bases lying between them. The CDR3 has 12 residues.

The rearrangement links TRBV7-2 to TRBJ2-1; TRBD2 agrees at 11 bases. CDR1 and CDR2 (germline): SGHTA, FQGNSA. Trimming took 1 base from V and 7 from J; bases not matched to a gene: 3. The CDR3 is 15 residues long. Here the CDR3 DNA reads TGTGCCAGCAGCTTAGGACTAGCGGGAAAAAATGAGCAGTTCTTC. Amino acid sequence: CASSLGLAGKNEQFF.

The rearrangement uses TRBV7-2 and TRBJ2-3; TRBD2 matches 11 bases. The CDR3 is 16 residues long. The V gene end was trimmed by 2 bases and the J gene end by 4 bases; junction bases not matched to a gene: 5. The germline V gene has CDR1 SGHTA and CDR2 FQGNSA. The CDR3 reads CASSLQNSGGADTQYF. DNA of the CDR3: TGTGCCAGCAGCTTACAAAATAGCGGGGGGGCAGATACGCAGTATTTT.

The CDR3 spells CASSDPSGGAELSAETQYF. In nucleotides, the CDR3 is TGTGCCAGCAGCGACCCTAGCGGGGGGGCCGAATTATCCGCAGAGACCCAGTACTTC. V and J are TRBV2 and TRBJ2-5, with 12 bases identical to TRBD2. Germline assignment: CDR1 SNHLY and CDR2 FYNNEI. The V gene end was trimmed by 6 bases and the J gene end by 4 bases; junction bases not matched to a gene: 18. This CDR3 has 19 residues.

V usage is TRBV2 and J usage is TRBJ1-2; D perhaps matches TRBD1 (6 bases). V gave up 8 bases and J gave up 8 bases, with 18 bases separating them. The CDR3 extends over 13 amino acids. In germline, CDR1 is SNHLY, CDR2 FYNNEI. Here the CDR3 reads CASYAQGLGGYTF. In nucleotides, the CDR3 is TGTGCCAGCTACGCCCAGGGGCTGGGGGGCTACACCTTC.

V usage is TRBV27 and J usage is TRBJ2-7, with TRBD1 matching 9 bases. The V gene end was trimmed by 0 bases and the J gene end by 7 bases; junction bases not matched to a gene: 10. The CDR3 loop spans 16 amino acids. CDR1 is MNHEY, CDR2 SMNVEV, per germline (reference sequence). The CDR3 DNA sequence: TGTGCCAGCAGTTTATCGGGAGGGGACAGGGTAGAAGAGCAGTACTTC. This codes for CASSLSGGDRVEEQYF.

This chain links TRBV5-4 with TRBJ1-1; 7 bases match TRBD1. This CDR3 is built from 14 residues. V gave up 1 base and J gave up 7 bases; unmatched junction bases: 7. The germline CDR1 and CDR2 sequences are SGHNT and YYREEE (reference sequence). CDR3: CASSLRQGRYEAFF. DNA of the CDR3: TGTGCCAGCAGCTTGAGACAGGGACGTTATGAAGCTTTCTTT.

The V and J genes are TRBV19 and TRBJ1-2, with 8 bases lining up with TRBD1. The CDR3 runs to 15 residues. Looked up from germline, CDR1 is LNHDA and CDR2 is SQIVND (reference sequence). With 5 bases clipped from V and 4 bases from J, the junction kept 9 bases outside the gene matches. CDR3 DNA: TGTGCCAGTAGTCGGGACAGGAACGGTGTCTATGGCTACACCTTC. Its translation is CASSRDRNGVYGYTF.

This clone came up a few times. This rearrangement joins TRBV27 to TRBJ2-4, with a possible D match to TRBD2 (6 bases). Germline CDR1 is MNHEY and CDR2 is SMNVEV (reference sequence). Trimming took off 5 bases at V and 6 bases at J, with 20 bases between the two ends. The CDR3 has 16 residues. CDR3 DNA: TGTGCCAGCAGTAACCCCGGCGGGACTCTGGGAAACATTCAGTACTTC. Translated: CASSNPGGTLGNIQYF.

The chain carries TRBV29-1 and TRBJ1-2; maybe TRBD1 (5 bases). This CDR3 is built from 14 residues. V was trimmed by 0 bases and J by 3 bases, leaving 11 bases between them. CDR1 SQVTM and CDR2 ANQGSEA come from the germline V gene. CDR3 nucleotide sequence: TGCAGCGTTGAAGAACAAGCGGGGGACTATGGCTACACCTTC. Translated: CSVEEQAGDYGYTF.

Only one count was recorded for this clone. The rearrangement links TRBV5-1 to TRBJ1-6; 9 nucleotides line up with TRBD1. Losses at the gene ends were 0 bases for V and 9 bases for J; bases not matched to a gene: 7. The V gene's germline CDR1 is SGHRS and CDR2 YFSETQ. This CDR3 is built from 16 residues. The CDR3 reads CASSLDGTGIFSPLHF. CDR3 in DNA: TGCGCCAGCAGCTTGGACGGGACAGGGATTTTTTCACCCCTCCACTTT. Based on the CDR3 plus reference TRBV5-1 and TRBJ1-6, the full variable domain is KAGVTQTPRYLIKTRGQQVTLSCSPISGHRSVSWYQQTPGQGLQFLFEYFSETQRNKGNFPGRFSGRQFSNSRSEMNVSTLELGDSALYLCASSLDGTGIFSPLHFGNGTRLTVT.

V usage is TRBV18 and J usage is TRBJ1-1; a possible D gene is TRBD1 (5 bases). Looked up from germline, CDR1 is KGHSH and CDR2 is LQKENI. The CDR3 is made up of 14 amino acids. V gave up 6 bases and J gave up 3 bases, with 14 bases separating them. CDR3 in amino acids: CASSAAGQDTEAFF. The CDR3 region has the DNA TGTGCCAGCTCGGCGGCAGGACAAGACACTGAAGCTTTCTTT.

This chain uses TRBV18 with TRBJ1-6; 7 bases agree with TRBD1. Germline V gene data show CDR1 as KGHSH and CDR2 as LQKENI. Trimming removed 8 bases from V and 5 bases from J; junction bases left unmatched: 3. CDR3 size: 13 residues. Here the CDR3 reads CASTGQHNSPLHF. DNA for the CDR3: TGTGCCAGCACGGGACAGCATAATTCACCCCTCCACTTT.

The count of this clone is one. DNA of the CDR3: TGCAGCGCCGGGACAGGGGCCATGAACACTGAAGCTTTCTTT. It translates to CSAGTGAMNTEAFF. This chain joins TRBV29-1 and TRBJ1-1, with TRBD1 identical over 10 bases. The junction had 5 bases not matched to a gene; V was cut back by 7 bases and J by 0 bases. This CDR3 region has 14 residues. CDR1 and CDR2 from the germline V gene are SQVTM and ANQGSEA.

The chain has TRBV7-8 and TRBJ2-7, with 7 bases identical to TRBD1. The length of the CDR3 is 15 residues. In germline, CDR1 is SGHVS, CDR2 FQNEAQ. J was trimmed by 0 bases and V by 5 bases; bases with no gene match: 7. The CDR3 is CASSGTGATSYEQYF. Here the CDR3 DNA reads TGTGCCAGCAGCGGAACAGGGGCAACCTCCTACGAGCAGTACTTC.

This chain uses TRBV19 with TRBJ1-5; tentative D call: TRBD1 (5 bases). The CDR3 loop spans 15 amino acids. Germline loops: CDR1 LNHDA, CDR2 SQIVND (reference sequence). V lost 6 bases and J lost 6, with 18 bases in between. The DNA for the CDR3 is TGTGCCAGTAGGGAGGACGGGGGAGCAAGTCAGCCCCAGCATTTT. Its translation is CASREDGGASQPQHF. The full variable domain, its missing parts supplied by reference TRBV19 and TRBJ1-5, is DGGITQSPKYLFRKEGQNVTLSCEQNLNHDAMYWYRQDPGQGLRLIYYSQIVNDFQKGDIAEGYSVSREKKESFPLTVTSAQKNPTAFYLCASREDGGASQPQHFGDGTRLSIL.

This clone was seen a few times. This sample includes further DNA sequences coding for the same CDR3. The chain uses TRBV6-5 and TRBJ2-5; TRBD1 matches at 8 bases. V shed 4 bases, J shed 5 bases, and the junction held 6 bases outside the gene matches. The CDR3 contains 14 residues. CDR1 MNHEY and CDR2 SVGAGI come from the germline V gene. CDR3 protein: CASSFATGEETQYF. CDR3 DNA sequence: TGTGCCAGCAGTTTCGCGACAGGGGAGGAGACCCAGTACTTC.

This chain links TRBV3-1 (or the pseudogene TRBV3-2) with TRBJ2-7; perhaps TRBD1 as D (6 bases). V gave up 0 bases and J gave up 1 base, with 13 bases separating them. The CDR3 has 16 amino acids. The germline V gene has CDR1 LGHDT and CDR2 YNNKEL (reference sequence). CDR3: CASSQDVGAFSYEQYF. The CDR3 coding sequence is TGTGCCAGCAGCCAAGATGTGGGGGCCTTTTCCTACGAGCAGTACTTC.

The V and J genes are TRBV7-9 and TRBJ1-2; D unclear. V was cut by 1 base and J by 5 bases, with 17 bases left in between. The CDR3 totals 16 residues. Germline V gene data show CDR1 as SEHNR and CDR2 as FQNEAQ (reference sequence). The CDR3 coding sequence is TGTGCCAGCAGCTTAGGTTTGGCGGCAGACTCGTATGGCTACACCTTC. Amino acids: CASSLGLAADSYGYTF.

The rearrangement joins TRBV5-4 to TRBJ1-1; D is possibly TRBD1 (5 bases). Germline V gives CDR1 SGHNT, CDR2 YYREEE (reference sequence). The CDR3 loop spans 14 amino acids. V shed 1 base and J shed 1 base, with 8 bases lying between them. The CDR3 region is CASSLQGSNTEAFF. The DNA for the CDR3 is TGTGCCAGCAGCTTGCAGGGTTCGAACACTGAAGCTTTCTTT.

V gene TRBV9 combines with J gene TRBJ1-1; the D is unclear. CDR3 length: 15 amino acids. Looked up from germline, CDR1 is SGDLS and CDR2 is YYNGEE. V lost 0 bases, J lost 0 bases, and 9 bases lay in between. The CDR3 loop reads CASSVGPGLNTEAFF. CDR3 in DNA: TGTGCCAGCAGCGTAGGGCCGGGGTTGAACACTGAAGCTTTCTTT.

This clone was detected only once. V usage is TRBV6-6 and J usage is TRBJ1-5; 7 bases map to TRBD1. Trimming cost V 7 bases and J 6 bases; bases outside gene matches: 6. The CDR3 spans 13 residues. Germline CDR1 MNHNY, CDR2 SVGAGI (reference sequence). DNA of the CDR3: TGTGCCAGCAACCAGGGGGTAGGTCAGCCCCAGCATTTT. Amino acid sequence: CASNQGVGQPQHF.

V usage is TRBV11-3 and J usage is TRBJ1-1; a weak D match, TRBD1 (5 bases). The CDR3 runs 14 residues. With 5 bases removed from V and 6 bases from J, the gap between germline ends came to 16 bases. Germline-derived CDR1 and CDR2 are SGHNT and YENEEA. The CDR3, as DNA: TGTGCCAGCAGCAGTCGAGACAGACCGTCTGAAGCTTTCTTT. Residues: CASSSRDRPSEAFF.

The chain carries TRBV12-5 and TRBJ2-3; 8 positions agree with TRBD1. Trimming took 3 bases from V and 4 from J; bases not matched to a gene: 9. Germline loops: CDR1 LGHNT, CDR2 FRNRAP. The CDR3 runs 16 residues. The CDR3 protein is CASGFPDREVSDTQYF. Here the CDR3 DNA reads TGTGCTAGTGGTTTCCCGGACAGGGAAGTATCAGATACGCAGTATTTT.

The CDR3 here is CASSQWTGLGNYEQYF. In DNA, the CDR3 is TGTGCCAGCAGCCAATGGACAGGGCTAGGAAACTACGAGCAGTACTTC. This chain uses TRBV14 with TRBJ2-7; 8 bases map to TRBD1. Germline V gene lookup returns CDR1 SGHDN and CDR2 FVKESK. J was trimmed by 3 bases and V by 2 bases; bases with no gene match: 9. CDR3 length equals 16 residues. The variable domain in full, with the rest retrieved from reference TRBV14 and TRBJ2-7, is EAGVTQFPSHSVIEKGQTVTLRCDPISGHDNLYWYRRVMGKEIKFLLHFVKESKQDESGMPNNRFLAERTGGTYSTLKVQPAELEDSGVYFCASSQWTGLGNYEQYFGPGTRLTVT.

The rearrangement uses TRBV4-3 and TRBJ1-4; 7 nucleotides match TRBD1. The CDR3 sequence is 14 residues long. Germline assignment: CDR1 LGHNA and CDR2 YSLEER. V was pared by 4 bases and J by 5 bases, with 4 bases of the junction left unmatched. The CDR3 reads CASSPYRGNEKLFF. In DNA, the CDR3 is TGCGCCAGCAGCCCTTACAGGGGCAATGAAAAACTGTTTTTT.

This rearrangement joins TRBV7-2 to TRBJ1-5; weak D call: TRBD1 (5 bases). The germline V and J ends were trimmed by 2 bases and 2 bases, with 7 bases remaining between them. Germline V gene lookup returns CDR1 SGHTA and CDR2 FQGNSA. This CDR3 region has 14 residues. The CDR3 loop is CASSLSRGNQPQHF. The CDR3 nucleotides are TGTGCCAGCAGCTTAAGCAGGGGCAATCAGCCCCAGCATTTT.

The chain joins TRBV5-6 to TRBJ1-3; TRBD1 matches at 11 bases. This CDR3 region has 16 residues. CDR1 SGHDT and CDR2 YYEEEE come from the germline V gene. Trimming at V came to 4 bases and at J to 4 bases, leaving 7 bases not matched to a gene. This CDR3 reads CASSNTGQGGGNTIYF. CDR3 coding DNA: TGTGCCAGCAGCAATACGGGACAGGGGGGAGGAAACACCATATATTTT.

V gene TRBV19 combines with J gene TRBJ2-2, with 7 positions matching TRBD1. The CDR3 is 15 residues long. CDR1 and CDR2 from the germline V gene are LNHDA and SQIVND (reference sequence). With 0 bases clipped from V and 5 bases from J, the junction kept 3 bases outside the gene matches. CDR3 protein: CASSIETGYTGELFF. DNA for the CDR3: TGTGCCAGTAGTATAGAGACAGGGTATACCGGGGAGCTGTTTTTT.

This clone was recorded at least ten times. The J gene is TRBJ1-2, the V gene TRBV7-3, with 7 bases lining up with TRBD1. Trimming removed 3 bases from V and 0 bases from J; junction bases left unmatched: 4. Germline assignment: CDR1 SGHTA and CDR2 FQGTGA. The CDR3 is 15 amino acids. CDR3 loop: CASSLDRITNYGYTF. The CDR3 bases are TGTGCCAGCAGCTTGGACAGGATAACTAACTATGGCTACACCTTC.

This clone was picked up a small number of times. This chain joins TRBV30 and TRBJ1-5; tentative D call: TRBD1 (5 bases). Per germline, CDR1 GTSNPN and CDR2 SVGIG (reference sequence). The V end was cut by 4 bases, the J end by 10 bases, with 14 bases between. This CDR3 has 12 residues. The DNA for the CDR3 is TGTGCCTGGACCCAGGGAGGAGAACCCCAGCATTTT. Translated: CAWTQGGEPQHF. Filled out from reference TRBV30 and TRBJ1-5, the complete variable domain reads SQTIHQWPATLVQPVGSPLSLECTVEGTSNPNLYWYRQAAGRGLQLLFYSVGIGQISSEVPQNLSASRPQDRQFILSSKKLLLSDSGFYLCAWTQGGEPQHFGDGTRLSIL.